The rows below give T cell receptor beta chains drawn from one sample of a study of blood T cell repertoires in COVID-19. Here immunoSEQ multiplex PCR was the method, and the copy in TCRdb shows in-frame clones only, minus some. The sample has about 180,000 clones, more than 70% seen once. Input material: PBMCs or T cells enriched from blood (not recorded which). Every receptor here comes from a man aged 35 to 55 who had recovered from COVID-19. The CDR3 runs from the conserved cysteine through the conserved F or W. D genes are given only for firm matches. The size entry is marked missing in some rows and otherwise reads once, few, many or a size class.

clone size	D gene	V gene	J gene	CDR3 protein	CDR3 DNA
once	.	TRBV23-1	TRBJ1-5	CASSKEGWGNQPQHF	TGCGCCAGCAGTAAAGAGGGATGGGGCAATCAGCCCCAGCATTTT
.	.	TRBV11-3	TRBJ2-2	CASSQAITGELFF	TGTGCCAGCAGCCAGGCTATAACAGGGGAGCTGTTTTTT
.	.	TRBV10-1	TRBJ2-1	CASSEALVPDEQFF	TGCGCCAGCAGTGAAGCACTAGTGCCGGATGAGCAGTTCTTC
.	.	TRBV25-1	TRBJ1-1	CASSESYTEAFF	TGTGCCAGCAGTGAATCTTACACTGAAGCTTTCTTT
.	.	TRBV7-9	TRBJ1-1	CASSHDGGTEAFF	TGTGCCAGCAGCCACGATGGGGGGACTGAAGCTTTCTTT
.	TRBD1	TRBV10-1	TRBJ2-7	CASGTGDSYEQYF	TGCGCCAGCGGGACAGGGGATTCCTACGAGCAGTACTTC
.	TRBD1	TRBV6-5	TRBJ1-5	CASSETGGVQPQHF	TGTGCCAGCAGCGAGACAGGGGGCGTTCAGCCCCAGCATTTT
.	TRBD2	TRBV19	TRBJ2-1	CASSTTGTSAYNEQFF	TGTGCCAGTAGTACGACGGGGACTAGCGCCTACAATGAGCAGTTCTTC
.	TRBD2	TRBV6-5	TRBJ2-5	CASRSGGQETQYF	TGTGCCAGCAGGTCGGGGGGTCAAGAGACCCAGTACTTC
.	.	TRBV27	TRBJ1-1	CASSLGQVHTEAFF	TGTGCCAGCAGTTTAGGGCAGGTCCACACTGAAGCTTTCTTT
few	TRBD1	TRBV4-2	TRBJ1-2	CASSTLGGNYGYTF	TGTGCCAGCAGTACCTTAGGGGGCAACTATGGCTACACCTTC
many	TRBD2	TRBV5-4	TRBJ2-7	CASSPPGLAGLYEQYF	TGTGCCAGCAGCCCCCCGGGACTAGCGGGATTATACGAGCAGTACTTC
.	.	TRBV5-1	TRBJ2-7	CASSPETQGTALYEQYF	TGCGCCAGCAGCCCCGAAACTCAGGGAACGGCTCTCTACGAGCAGTACTTC
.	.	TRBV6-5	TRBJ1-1	CAIRQRAYTEAFF	TGTGCCATACGACAGAGAGCGTACACTGAAGCTTTCTTT
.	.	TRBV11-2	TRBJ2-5	CASSLEGRRGTQYF	TGTGCCAGCAGCTTAGAAGGGAGGAGGGGGACCCAGTACTTC
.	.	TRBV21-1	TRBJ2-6	CARGGSGANVLTF	TGTGCCAGAGGGGGCTCTGGGGCCAACGTCCTGACTTTC
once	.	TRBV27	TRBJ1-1	CASSRAGSSEAFF	TGTGCCAGCAGTCGAGCAGGATCGAGTGAAGCTTTCTTT
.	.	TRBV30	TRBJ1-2	CAWSPSYGEGYTF	TGTGCCTGGAGCCCCTCTTATGGGGAGGGCTACACCTTC
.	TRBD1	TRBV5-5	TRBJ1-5	CASSLGQGGQPQHF	TGTGCCAGCAGCTTGGGACAGGGCGGGCAGCCCCAGCATTTT
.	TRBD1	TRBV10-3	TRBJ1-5	CASRTGRDQPQHF	TGTGCCAGCCGGACAGGGCGAGATCAGCCCCAGCATTTT
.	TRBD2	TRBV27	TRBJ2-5	CASSSGLADPETQYF	TGTGCCAGCAGTTCGGGACTAGCGGACCCAGAGACCCAGTACTTC
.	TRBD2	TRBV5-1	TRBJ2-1	CASSTREGTYNEQFF	TGCGCCAGCAGCACCCGGGAGGGGACCTACAATGAGCAGTTCTTC
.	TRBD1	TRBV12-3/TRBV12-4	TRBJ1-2	CASSDRVGYGYTF	TGTGCCAGCAGCGACAGGGTAGGCTATGGCTACACCTTC
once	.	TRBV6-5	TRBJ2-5	CAGATGVAETQYF	TGTGCCGGAGCTACCGGCGTCGCAGAGACCCAGTACTTC
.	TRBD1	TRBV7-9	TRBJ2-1	CASSPLDRGNEQFF	TGTGCCAGCAGCCCCTTGGACAGGGGAAATGAGCAGTTCTTC
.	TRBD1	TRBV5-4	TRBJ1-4	CASSLGDRATEKLFF	TGTGCCAGCAGCTTGGGGGACAGGGCAACTGAAAAACTGTTTTTT
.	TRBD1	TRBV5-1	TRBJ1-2	CASSLGATGGSGYTF	TGCGCCAGCAGCCTGGGGGCGACAGGGGGCAGTGGCTACACCTTC
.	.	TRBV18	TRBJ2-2	CASSPSLTNTGELFF	TGTGCCAGCTCACCGTCGTTAACGAACACCGGGGAGCTGTTTTTT
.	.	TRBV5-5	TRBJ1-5	CASSLSGVNQPQHF	TGTGCCAGCAGCTTGTCAGGGGTCAATCAGCCCCAGCATTTT
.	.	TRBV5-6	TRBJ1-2	CASSPGRPGGGYTF	TGTGCCAGCAGCCCGGGACGGCCGGGAGGTGGCTACACCTTC
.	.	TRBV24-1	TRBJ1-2	CATSTGYRSGYTF	TGTGCCACCAGTACGGGGTATCGCAGCGGCTACACCTTC
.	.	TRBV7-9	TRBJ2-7	CASSFRTAYEQYF	TGTGCCAGCAGCTTCCGGACAGCCTACGAGCAGTACTTC
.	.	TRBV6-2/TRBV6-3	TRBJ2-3	CASSHNRRGDSTDTQYF	TGTGCCAGCAGTCACAACCGCCGCGGGGACAGCACAGATACGCAGTATTTT
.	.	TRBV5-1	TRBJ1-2	CASSLVGGTVDGYTF	TGCGCCAGCAGCTTGGTTGGGGGGACGGTAGATGGCTACACCTTC
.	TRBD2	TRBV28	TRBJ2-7	CASSLPGTSDEQYF	TGTGCCAGCAGTTTACCTGGGACTAGCGACGAGCAGTACTTC
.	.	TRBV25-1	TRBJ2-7	CASSESGVSYEQYF	TGTGCCAGCAGTGAATCAGGGGTCTCCTACGAGCAGTACTTC
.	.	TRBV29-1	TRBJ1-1	CSVSRGGRTFF	TGCAGCGTCTCCCGTGGGGGCCGGACTTTCTTT
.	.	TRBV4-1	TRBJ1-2	CASSHDLGGYGYTF	TGCGCCAGCAGCCATGATCTCGGAGGGTATGGCTACACCTTC
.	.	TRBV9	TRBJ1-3	CASSVDPLLSSGNTIYF	TGTGCCAGCAGCGTAGATCCGTTACTGAGCTCTGGAAACACCATATATTTT
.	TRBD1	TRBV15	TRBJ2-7	CATSKQTGQGGYEQYF	TGTGCCACCAGCAAACAAACGGGACAGGGGGGCTACGAGCAGTACTTC
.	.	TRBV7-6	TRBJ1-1	CASSLGAGPGTEAFF	TGTGCCAGCAGCTTAGGTGCAGGGCCGGGCACTGAAGCTTTCTTT
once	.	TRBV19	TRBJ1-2	CASSTSIRGSNHYGYTF	TGTGCCAGTAGTACCTCGATCAGGGGCAGTAACCATTATGGCTACACCTTC
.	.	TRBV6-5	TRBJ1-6	CASTVQGPGNSPLHF	TGTGCCAGCACGGTCCAGGGGCCGGGAAATTCACCCCTCCACTTT
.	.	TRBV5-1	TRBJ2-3	CASSFTGSDTQYF	TGCGCCAGCAGCTTTACAGGGTCGGATACGCAGTATTTT
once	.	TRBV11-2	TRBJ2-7	CASGWTAEQYF	TGTGCCAGCGGCTGGACAGCAGAGCAGTACTTC
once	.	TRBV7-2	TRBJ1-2	CASSMDWRRGYTF	TGTGCCAGCAGCATGGACTGGCGTAGGGGCTACACCTTC
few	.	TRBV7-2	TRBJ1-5	CASSRRGNSNQPQHF	TGTGCCAGCTCTAGACGTGGCAATAGCAATCAGCCCCAGCATTTT
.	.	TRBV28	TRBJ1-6	CASSLAGSNSPLHF	TGTGCCAGCAGTTTGGCAGGGTCTAATTCACCCCTCCACTTT
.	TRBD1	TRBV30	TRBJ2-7	CAWSPDRGYYEQYF	TGTGCCTGGAGCCCGGACAGGGGATACTACGAGCAGTACTTC
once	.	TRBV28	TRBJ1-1	CASSLGWQGLEAFF	TGTGCCAGCAGTTTAGGCTGGCAGGGGTTAGAAGCTTTCTTT
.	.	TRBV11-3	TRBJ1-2	CASSFGYGYTF	TGTGCCAGCAGCTTCGGCTATGGCTACACCTTC
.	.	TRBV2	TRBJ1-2	CASSDRGYGYTF	TGTGCCAGCAGTGACAGAGGATATGGCTACACCTTC